The T cell receptor (beta chain) described here comes from a study of cytomegalovirus exposure and HLA in healthy donors. The CDR3 totals 16 residues. From germline, CDR1 is MNHEY and CDR2 SVGAGI. Trimming at V came to 2 bases and at J to 3 bases, leaving 7 bases not matched to a gene. Primers for the PCR totalled 60 Vbeta and 13 Jbeta. Some clones are missing from TCRdb's copy, which holds only in-frame ones; the method was immunoSEQ multiplex PCR. Here the sample spans some 130,000 clones, approximately 77% being singletons. This sequence was found in a young man in good health and CMV-seronegative. The chain couples TRBV6-5 to TRBJ1-2; the match to TRBD1 covers 9 bases. The sample consisted of PBMCs. CDR3 DNA: TGTGCCAGCAGTTACAGGGGACAGGGAAAGGACTATGGCTACACCTTC. It yields the protein CASSYRGQGKDYGYTF.